This T cell receptor (beta chain) was identified in a study of control samples from healthy donors and cancer patients. This CDR3 is built from 14 residues. V shed 3 bases and J shed 2 bases, with 12 bases lying between them. CDR1 and CDR2 from the germline V gene are GTSNPN and SVGIG (reference sequence). The table came from immunoSEQ multiplex PCR; TCRdb's copy has only in-frame clones and leaves some out. The sample has roughly 370,000 clones; over 75% are singletons. The sequence was collected from a man aged 35 to 55 with head and neck cancer. Sequencing was carried out using PBMCs. V gene TRBV30 combines with J gene TRBJ2-3, with D tentatively TRBD2 (6 bases). The CDR3 loop reads CAWRQGGITDTQYF. The CDR3 DNA is TGTGCCTGGAGGCAGGGAGGAATCACAGATACGCAGTATTTT.